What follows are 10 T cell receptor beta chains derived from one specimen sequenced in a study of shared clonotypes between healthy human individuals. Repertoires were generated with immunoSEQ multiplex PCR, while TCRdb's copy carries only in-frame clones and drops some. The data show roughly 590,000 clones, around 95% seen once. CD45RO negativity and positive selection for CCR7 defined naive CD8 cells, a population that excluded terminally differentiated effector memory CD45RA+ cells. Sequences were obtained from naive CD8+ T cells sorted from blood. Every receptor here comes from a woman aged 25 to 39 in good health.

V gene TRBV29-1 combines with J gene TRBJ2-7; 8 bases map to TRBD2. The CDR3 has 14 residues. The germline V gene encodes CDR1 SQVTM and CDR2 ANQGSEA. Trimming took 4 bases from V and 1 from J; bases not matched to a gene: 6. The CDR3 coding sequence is TGCAGCGTTGTTGTTACTAGCGGTTCCTACGAGCAGTACTTC. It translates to CSVVVTSGSYEQYF.

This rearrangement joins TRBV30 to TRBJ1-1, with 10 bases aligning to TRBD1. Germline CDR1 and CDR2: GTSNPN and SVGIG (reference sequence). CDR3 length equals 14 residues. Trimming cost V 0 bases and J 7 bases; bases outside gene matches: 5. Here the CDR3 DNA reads TGTGCCTGGAGTGTGACAGGGGGCAGGAGTGAAGCTTTCTTT. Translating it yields CAWSVTGGRSEAFF. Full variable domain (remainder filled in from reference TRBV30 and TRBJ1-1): SQTIHQWPATLVQPVGSPLSLECTVEGTSNPNLYWYRQAAGRGLQLLFYSVGIGQISSEVPQNLSASRPQDRQFILSSKKLLLSDSGFYLCAWSVTGGRSEAFFGQGTRLTVV.

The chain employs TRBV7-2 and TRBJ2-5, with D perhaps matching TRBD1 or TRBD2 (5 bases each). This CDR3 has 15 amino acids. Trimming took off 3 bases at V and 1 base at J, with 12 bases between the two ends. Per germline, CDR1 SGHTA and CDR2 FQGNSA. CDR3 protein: CASSLGTALQETQYF. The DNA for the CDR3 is TGTGCCAGCAGCTTGGGGACCGCACTCCAAGAGACCCAGTACTTC.

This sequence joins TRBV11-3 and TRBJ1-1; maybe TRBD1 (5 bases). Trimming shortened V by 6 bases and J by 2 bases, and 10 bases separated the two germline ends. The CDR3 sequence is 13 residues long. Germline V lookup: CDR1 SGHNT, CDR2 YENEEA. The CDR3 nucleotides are TGTGCCAGCAGTCCAGACAGCAACACTGAAGCTTTCTTT. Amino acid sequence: CASSPDSNTEAFF.

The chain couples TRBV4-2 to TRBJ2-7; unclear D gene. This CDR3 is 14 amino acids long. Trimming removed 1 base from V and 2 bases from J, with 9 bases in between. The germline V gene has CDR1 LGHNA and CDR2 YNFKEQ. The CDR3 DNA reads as TGTGCCAGCAGCCAAGCCGTGACCGCCTACGAGCAGTACTTC. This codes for CASSQAVTAYEQYF.

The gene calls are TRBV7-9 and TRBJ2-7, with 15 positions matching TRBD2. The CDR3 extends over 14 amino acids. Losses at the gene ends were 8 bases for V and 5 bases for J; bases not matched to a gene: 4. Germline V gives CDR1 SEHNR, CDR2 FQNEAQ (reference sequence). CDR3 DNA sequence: TGTGCCAGCGGAAGGACTAGCGGGAGGGACGAGCAGTACTTC. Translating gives CASGRTSGRDEQYF.

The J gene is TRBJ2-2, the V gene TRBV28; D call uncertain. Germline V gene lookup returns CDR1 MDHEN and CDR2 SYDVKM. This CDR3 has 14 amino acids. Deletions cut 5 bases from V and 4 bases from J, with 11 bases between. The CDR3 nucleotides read TGTGCCAGCAGTCCACCGGAAGGCACCGGGGAGCTGTTTTTT. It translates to CASSPPEGTGELFF.

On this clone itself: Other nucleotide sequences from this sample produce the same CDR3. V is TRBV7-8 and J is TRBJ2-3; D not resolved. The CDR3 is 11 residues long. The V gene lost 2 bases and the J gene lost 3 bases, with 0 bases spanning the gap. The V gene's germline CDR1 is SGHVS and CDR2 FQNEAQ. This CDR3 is CASSLTDTQYF. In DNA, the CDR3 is TGTGCCAGCAGCTTAACAGATACGCAGTATTTT.

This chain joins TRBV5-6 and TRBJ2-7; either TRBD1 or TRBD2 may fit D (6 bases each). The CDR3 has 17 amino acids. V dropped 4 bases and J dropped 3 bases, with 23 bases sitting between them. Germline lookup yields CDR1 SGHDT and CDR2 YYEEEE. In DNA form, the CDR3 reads TGTGCCAGCAGCGCGGGGTCTAGGGACAAGCTGTTCTACGAGCAGTACTTC. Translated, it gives CASSAGSRDKLFYEQYF.

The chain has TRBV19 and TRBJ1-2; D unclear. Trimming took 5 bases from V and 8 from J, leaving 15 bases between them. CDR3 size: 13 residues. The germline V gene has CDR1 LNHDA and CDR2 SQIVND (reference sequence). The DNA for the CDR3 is TGTGCCAGTAGTTCGGGAGGGTCGGTCGGCTACACCTTC. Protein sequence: CASSSGGSVGYTF.